This entry describes one T cell receptor (beta chain). Its antigen is not identified. The data are from a study of cytomegalovirus exposure and HLA in healthy donors. PCR amplification relied on 60 Vbeta primers (plus 13 Jbeta primers). The table came from immunoSEQ multiplex PCR; TCRdb's copy has only in-frame clones and leaves some out. The sample includes 100,000 to 150,000 clones, approximately 80% of them seen just once. Study observations and caveats: Later work associated fewer than 20,000 TCR beta sequences with HLA alleles at 0.05 false discovery rate. The classifier, whose performance was assessed in both the original and validation cohorts, reportedly diagnosed cytomegalovirus status with high specificity and sensitivity.

The trim removed 2 bases at V and 8 bases at J, leaving 2 bases unmatched. The CDR3 consists of 13 residues. Germline V gene data show CDR1 as SGHAT and CDR2 as FQNNGV. The chain employs TRBV11-2 and TRBJ1-1; 10 bases map to TRBD1. The sample was PBMCs. This receptor was taken from a man over 45 in good health and CMV-seronegative. CDR3 amino acids: CASSLWDRGEAFF. The CDR3 coding sequence is TGTGCCAGCAGCTTATGGGACAGGGGCGAAGCTTTCTTT. The variable domain in full, completed from reference TRBV11-2 and TRBJ1-1, reads EAGVAQSPRYKIIEKRQSVAFWCNPISGHATLYWYQQILGQGPKLLIQFQNNGVVDDSQLPKDRFSAERLKGVDSTLKIQPAKLEDSAVYLCASSLWDRGEAFFGQGTRLTVV.